The clone carrying this T cell receptor beta chain was observed a handful of times. Its specificity is not known. The CDR3 has 15 amino acids. Germline CDR1 reads SGHRS; CDR2 reads YFSETQ. V shed 3 bases, J shed 4 bases, and the junction held 3 bases outside the gene matches. The data are from a study of cytomegalovirus exposure and HLA in healthy donors. Study conclusions and caveats: An analysis done earlier found most TCR beta V segments productive about 87% or about 30% of the time. Listed as cytomegalovirus-associated were 150 to 200 TCR beta chains. V- and J-gene trimming of TCR beta was linked (in a later analysis) to a missense DCLRE1C variant.

PCR involved 60 Vbeta and 13 Jbeta primers. Profiled with immunoSEQ multiplex PCR; TCRdb holds only in-frame clones, not every one. The sample shows roughly 170,000 clones, 70% to 85% of them seen only once. This sequence joins TRBV5-1 and TRBJ2-5; TRBD2 matches at 13 bases. The source material was PBMCs. The receptor was isolated from a woman under 40 in good health and CMV-seronegative. The CDR3 DNA reads TGCGCCAGCAGCTCGAGGACTAGCGGGAGAGAGACCCAGTACTTC. It is translated as CASSSRTSGRETQYF.